Presented here are 9 T cell receptor beta chains from one specimen sequenced in a study of T cells expressing NK-cell markers. TCRdb derives one entry per CDR3 protein from the 5' RACE reads, leaving out DNA. This table lists under 600,000 distinct CDR3 sequences. Sequencing was done on a sample of blood T cells: a sorted CD56 or NKG2C T cell subset, CD4+ or CD8+ T cells, or bulk PBMC T cells (not recorded which). These receptors came from a woman aged 45-59 years in good health.

The chain employs TRBV4-1 and TRBJ2-3; TCRdb's D call, TRBD1, is unchecked because there is no DNA. Germline CDR1 and CDR2: MGHRA and YSYEKL. The CDR3 length is 14 residues. The CDR3 loop reads CASSQSPGGDTQYF.

This chain links TRBV9 with TRBJ2-6; TCRdb reports TRBD1, a call that lacks DNA to check it against. The V gene's germline CDR1 is SGDLS and CDR2 YYNGEE. CDR3 length: 20 residues. This CDR3 reads CASSVVGLWDIGSGANVLTF.

The chain recombines TRBV2 with TRBJ1-6. Germline-derived CDR1 and CDR2 are SNHLY and FYNNEI. This CDR3 contains 13 residues. The CDR3 sequence: CAGHRDSNSPLHF.

The rearrangement uses TRBV4-1 and TRBJ2-7; TCRdb reports TRBD2, a call that lacks DNA to check it against. The CDR3 is made up of 17 amino acids. The germline V gene encodes CDR1 MGHRA and CDR2 YSYEKL. The chain's CDR3 is CASSQDDTSGRSYEQYF.

The genes are TRBV29-1 and TRBJ2-5; the TCRdb D gene call, TRBD2, has no DNA to confirm it. This CDR3 is built from 13 residues. The germline V gene encodes CDR1 SQVTM and CDR2 ANQGSEA. CDR3: CSAAGSGIETQYF.

The J gene is TRBJ1-4, the V gene TRBV5-1; TCRdb gives TRBD1 as the D gene, but with no DNA this cannot be confirmed. The CDR3 has 15 amino acids. Germline V gene sequence: CDR1 SGHRS, CDR2 YFSETQ. The CDR3 loop reads CASSRQNDRGEKLFF.

This sequence joins TRBV20-1 and TRBJ2-5; TCRdb reports TRBD1, a call that lacks DNA to check it against. The CDR3 runs to 12 residues. The germline V gene has CDR1 DFQATT and CDR2 SNEGSKA (reference sequence). The CDR3 sequence is CSARGGTETQYF.

The chain links TRBV7-8 to TRBJ2-3; TCRdb names TRBD2, which stays unverified in the absence of DNA. The germline gives CDR1 SGHVS, CDR2 FQNEAQ. The CDR3 has 21 amino acids. The CDR3 loop reads CASSSTRLLPTSGRRTDTQYF.

The rearrangement uses TRBV5-1 and TRBJ2-3; TCRdb names TRBD2, which stays unverified in the absence of DNA. The V gene's germline CDR1 is SGHRS and CDR2 YFSETQ. This CDR3 is built from 16 residues. CDR3 residues: CASSLAGGGRSDTQYF.